Detailed here is one T cell receptor beta chain. The germline V gene encodes CDR1 SGHRS and CDR2 YFSETQ. The CDR3 runs to 15 residues. Trimming stripped 1 base from V and 5 bases from J, with 16 bases between. Per the original data handling: Counts of nucleated cells, estimated from reference gene primer amplification, were obtained. Only in-frame clones appear in the TCRdb table, and some are missing; sequencing was by immunoSEQ multiplex PCR. The DNA gave D and trimming, while V, J and clone size come from that table. This repertoire shows around 230,000 clones, under 90% found once; its top ten account for roughly 4%. The data were obtained in a study of blood T cell repertoires in COVID-19. Individuals aged about 18 to 89 years were recruited from around 22 US areas.

The rearrangement links TRBV5-1 to TRBJ2-7; tentative D call: TRBD1 (6 bases). The sequencing sample was made of PBMCs or T cells enriched from blood (not recorded which). The sequence was obtained from a woman under 40 with acute COVID-19. The CDR3 nucleotides are TGCGCCAGCAGCTTGAGGGACACTGCTCGGGACGAGCAGTACTTC. Encoded protein: CASSLRDTARDEQYF.